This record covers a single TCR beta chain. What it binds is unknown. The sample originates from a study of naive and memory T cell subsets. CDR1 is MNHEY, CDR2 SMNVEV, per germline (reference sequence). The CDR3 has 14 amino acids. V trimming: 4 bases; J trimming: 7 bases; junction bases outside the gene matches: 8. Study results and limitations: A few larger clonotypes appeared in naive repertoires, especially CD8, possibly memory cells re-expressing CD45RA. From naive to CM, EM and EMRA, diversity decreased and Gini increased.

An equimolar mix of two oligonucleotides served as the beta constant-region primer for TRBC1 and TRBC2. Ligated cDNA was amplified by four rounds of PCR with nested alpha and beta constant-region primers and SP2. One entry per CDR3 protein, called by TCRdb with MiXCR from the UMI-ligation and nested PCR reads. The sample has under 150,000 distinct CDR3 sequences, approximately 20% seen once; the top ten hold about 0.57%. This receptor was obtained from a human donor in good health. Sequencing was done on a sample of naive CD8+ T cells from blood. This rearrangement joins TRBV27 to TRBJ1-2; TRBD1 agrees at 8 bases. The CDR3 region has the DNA TGTGCCAGCAGTTCAGGGCAGGGGGCGTTTGGCTACACCTTC. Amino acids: CASSSGQGAFGYTF.